The TCR beta chain under discussion was sequenced for a study of blood T cell repertoires in COVID-19. Using immunoSEQ multiplex PCR, the repertoire was profiled, and TCRdb retains in-frame clones only, with some absent. The data show approximately 390,000 clones, approximately 86% seen once. V shed 6 bases, J shed 3 bases, and the junction held 6 bases outside the gene matches. CDR1 is SNHLY and CDR2 is FYNNEI in the germline V gene. The CDR3 is made up of 14 amino acids. Input material: PBMCs or T cells enriched from blood (not recorded which). V usage is TRBV2 and J usage is TRBJ1-2; 8 bases map to TRBD1. The sequence came from a woman aged 35 to 49 with acute COVID-19. The CDR3 DNA reads as TGTGCCAGCAGACCACAGGGGGGAGACTATGGCTACACCTTC. This translates into CASRPQGGDYGYTF. The whole variable domain, remainder taken from reference TRBV2 and TRBJ1-2, is EPEVTQTPSHQVTQMGQEVILRCVPISNHLYFYWYRQILGQKVEFLVSFYNNEISEKSEIFDDQFSVERPDGSNFTLKIRSTKLEDSAMYFCASRPQGGDYGYTFGSGTRLTVV.